The 12 T cell receptor beta chains below all came from one sample that was sequenced in a study of T cell responses to AZD1222 COVID-19 vaccine. Sequencing was performed with immunoSEQ multiplex PCR; in TCRdb, only in-frame clones are kept and a portion is missing. This repertoire shows about 100,000 clones, about 87% found once; its top ten account for about 16%. Here the sequenced sample was peripheral blood, taken on day 0 of AZD1222 vaccination. The origin of the receptors is an adult in good health.

This chain joins TRBV27 and TRBJ1-4, with a weak D call TRBD1 (6 bases). CDR1 is MNHEY and CDR2 is SMNVEV in the germline V gene (reference sequence). The CDR3 runs to 14 residues. V shed 5 bases and J shed 7 bases, with 14 bases lying between them. CDR3 DNA sequence: TGTGCCAGCAGTCTAGGGGGGTATTCTGAAAAACTGTTTTTT. It translates to CASSLGGYSEKLFF.

This clone was found once. V gene TRBV2 combines with J gene TRBJ1-2, with D perhaps TRBD1 (6 bases). Trimming removed 4 bases at V and 4 bases at J, with 13 bases between. CDR1 and CDR2 (germline): SNHLY, FYNNEI. This CDR3 spans 14 amino acids. This chain's CDR3 is CASSVETGPYGYTF. The CDR3 DNA follows: TGTGCCAGCAGTGTCGAGACAGGCCCCTATGGCTACACCTTC. Filled out from reference TRBV2 and TRBJ1-2, the complete variable domain reads EPEVTQTPSHQVTQMGQEVILRCVPISNHLYFYWYRQILGQKVEFLVSFYNNEISEKSEIFDDQFSVERPDGSNFTLKIRSTKLEDSAMYFCASSVETGPYGYTFGSGTRLTVV.

The chain has TRBV5-6 and TRBJ1-2; 7 bases line up with TRBD1. The germline gives CDR1 SGHDT, CDR2 YYEEEE. V lost 1 base, J lost 6 bases, and 3 bases stayed unmatched. The CDR3 is 13 amino acids. The CDR3 is CASSLQGGDGYTF. In DNA, the CDR3 is TGTGCCAGCAGCTTGCAAGGGGGCGATGGCTACACCTTC. Looking up the rest from reference TRBV5-6 and TRBJ1-2 gives the full variable domain: DAGVTQSPTHLIKTRGQQVTLRCSPKSGHDTVSWYQQALGQGPQFIFQYYEEEERQRGNFPDRFSGHQFPNYSSELNVNALLLGDSALYLCASSLQGGDGYTFGSGTRLTVV.

The rearrangement links TRBV5-6 to TRBJ1-5; the match to TRBD1 covers 8 bases. This CDR3 is 15 amino acids long. V shed 4 bases, J shed 1 base, and the junction held 4 bases outside the gene matches. CDR1 is SGHDT, CDR2 YYEEEE, per germline. The DNA for the CDR3 is TGTGCCAGCAGCCAAGGACAGGGCAGCAATCAGCCCCAGCATTTT. As protein: CASSQGQGSNQPQHF.

This clone was detected a few times. The gene calls are TRBV30 and TRBJ1-1, with D maybe TRBD1 (6 bases). Trimming removed 5 bases at V and 4 bases at J, with 20 bases between. The CDR3 runs 15 residues. Germline CDR1 reads GTSNPN; CDR2 reads SVGIG (reference sequence). The CDR3 region is CAWATPRGRGTEAFF. The CDR3 nucleotides are TGTGCCTGGGCGACCCCCAGGGGTCGGGGCACTGAAGCTTTCTTT.

The J gene is TRBJ2-3, the V gene TRBV9; a possible D gene is TRBD2 (5 bases). From germline, CDR1 is SGDLS and CDR2 YYNGEE. The V end was cut by 2 bases, the J end by 2 bases, with 12 bases between. This CDR3 has 15 residues. CDR3 sequence: CASSVSIGLTDTQYF. Here the CDR3 DNA reads TGTGCCAGCAGCGTTTCAATAGGACTCACAGATACGCAGTATTTT.

This clone was recorded only once. The chain is built from TRBV4-1 and TRBJ2-3, with TRBD2 as a possible D gene (7 bases). The V end lost 8 bases, the J end lost 2 bases, and 14 bases lay between the germline ends. The germline V gene encodes CDR1 MGHRA and CDR2 YSYEKL. The CDR3 has 14 amino acids. CDR3 sequence (DNA): TGCGCCAGCCAAAAGGGGGGGGACACAGATACGCAGTATTTT. It encodes CASQKGGDTDTQYF.

This clone appeared once. This rearrangement joins TRBV15 to TRBJ2-5; weak D call: TRBD2 (7 bases). Germline V gene data show CDR1 as LNHNV and CDR2 as YYDKDF (reference sequence). The CDR3 has 16 amino acids. V lost 2 bases and J 5 bases, leaving 18 bases between the germline ends. Here the CDR3 reads CATSRSLGAGDETQYF. The CDR3 DNA is TGTGCCACCAGCAGATCCTTGGGGGCGGGAGATGAGACCCAGTACTTC.

This clone has more than one count but fewer than ten. The CDR3 region is CASSPGQGALSGELFF. The CDR3 DNA reads as TGTGCCAGCAGCCCGGGACAGGGGGCGCTTAGCGGGGAGCTGTTTTTT. The rearrangement joins TRBV7-3 to TRBJ2-2; 12 nucleotides match TRBD1. This CDR3 has 16 residues. In germline, CDR1 is SGHTA, CDR2 FQGTGA. J lost 7 bases, V lost 5 bases, and 8 bases had no gene match.

The chain joins TRBV10-1 to TRBJ1-1; maybe TRBD1 (5 bases). Trimming took 1 base from V and 9 from J, leaving 15 bases between them. This CDR3 is built from 14 residues. Germline V gene data show CDR1 as WNHNN and CDR2 as SYGVQD (reference sequence). CDR3 DNA: TGCGCCAGCAGTGAGTACCAGGGAACAAGTAAAGCTTTCTTT. It codes for CASSEYQGTSKAFF.

This rearrangement joins TRBV5-4 to TRBJ1-2; 10 nucleotides match TRBD1. Germline values: CDR1 SGHNT, CDR2 YYREEE (reference sequence). This CDR3 spans 15 amino acids. Trimming cost V 4 bases and J 7 bases; bases outside gene matches: 10. The CDR3 here is CASSPTRQGASGYTF. CDR3 in DNA: TGTGCCAGCAGCCCAACGCGACAGGGGGCGTCTGGCTACACCTTC.

The chain carries TRBV11-1 and TRBJ1-3; D remains unclear. CDR1 is SGHAT, CDR2 FQDESV, per germline (reference sequence). V was cut by 3 bases and J by 0 bases, with 9 bases left in between. The CDR3 extends over 15 amino acids. The CDR3 DNA reads as TGTGCCAGCAGCTTGAATGGATTCTCTGGAAACACCATATATTTT. This translates into CASSLNGFSGNTIYF.